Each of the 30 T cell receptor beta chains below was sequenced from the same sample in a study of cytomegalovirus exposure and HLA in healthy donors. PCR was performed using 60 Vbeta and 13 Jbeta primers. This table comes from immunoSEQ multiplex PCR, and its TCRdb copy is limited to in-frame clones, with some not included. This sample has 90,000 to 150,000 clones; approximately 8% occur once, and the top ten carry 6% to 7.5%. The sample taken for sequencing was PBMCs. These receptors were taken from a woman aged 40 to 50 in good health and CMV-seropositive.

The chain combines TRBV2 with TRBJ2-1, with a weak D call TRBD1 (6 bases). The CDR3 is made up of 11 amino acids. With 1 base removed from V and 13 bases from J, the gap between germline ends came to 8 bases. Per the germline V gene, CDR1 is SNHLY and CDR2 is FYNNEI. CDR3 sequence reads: CASSEGGLQFF. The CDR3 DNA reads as TGTGCCAGCAGTGAAGGGGGGCTCCAGTTCTTC.

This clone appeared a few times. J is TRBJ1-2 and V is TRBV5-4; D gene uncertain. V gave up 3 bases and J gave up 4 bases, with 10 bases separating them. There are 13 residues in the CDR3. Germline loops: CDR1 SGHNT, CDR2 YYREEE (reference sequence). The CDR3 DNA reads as TGTGCCAGCAGCTCCGGAGCAGTCTATGGCTACACCTTC. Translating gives CASSSGAVYGYTF. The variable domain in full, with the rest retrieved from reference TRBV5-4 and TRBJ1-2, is ETGVTQSPTHLIKTRGQQVTLRCSSQSGHNTVSWYQQALGQGPQFIFQYYREEENGRGNFPPRFSGLQFPNYSSELNVNALELDDSALYLCASSSGAVYGYTFGSGTRLTVV.

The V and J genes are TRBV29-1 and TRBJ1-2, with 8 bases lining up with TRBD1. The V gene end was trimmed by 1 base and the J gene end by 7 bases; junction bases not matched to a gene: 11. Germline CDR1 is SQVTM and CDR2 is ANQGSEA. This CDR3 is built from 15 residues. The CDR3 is CSVEAPGQEDFGYTF. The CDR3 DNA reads TGCAGCGTTGAAGCCCCGGGACAGGAGGATTTTGGCTACACCTTC.

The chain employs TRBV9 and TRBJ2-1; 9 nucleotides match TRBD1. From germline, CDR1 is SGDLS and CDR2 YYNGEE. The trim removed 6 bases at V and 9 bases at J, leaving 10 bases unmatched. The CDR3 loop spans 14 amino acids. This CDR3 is CASTSGTGKGEQFF. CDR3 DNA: TGTGCCAGCACCTCCGGGACAGGGAAAGGTGAGCAGTTCTTC.

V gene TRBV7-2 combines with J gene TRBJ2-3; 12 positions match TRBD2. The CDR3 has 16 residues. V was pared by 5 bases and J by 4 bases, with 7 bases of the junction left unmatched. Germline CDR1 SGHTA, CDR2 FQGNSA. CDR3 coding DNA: TGTGCCAGCAGCACCTCTAGCGGGGGGGCCGCAGATACGCAGTATTTT. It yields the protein CASSTSSGGAADTQYF.

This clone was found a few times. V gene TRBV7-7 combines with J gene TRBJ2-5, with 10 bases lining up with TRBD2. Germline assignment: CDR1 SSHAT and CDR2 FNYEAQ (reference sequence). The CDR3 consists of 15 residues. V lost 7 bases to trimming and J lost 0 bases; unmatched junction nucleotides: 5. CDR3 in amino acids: CASKTLAGDQETQYF. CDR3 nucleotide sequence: TGTGCCAGCAAGACGCTAGCGGGGGACCAAGAGACCCAGTACTTC.

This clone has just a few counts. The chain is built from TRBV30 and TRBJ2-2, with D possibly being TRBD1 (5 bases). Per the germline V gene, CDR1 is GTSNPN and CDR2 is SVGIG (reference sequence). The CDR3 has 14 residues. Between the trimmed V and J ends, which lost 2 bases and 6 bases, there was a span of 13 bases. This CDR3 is CAWSSRQMPGELFF. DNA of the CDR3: TGTGCCTGGAGTTCCCGACAGATGCCCGGGGAGCTGTTTTTT. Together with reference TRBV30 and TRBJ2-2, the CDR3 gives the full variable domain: SQTIHQWPATLVQPVGSPLSLECTVEGTSNPNLYWYRQAAGRGLQLLFYSVGIGQISSEVPQNLSASRPQDRQFILSSKKLLLSDSGFYLCAWSSRQMPGELFFGEGSRLTVL.

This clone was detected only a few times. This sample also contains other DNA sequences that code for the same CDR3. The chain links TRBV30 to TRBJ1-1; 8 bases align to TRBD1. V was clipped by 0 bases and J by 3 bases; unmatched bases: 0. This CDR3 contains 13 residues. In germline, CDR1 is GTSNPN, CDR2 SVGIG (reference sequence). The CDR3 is CAWSVDRDTEAFF. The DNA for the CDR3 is TGTGCCTGGAGTGTGGACAGGGACACTGAAGCTTTCTTT.

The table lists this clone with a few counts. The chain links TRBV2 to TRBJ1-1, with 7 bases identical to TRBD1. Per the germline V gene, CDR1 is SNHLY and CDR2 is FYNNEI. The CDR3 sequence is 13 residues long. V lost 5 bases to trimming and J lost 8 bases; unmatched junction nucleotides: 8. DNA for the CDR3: TGTGCCAGCAGTCTACAGGGGAAAACGGAAGCTTTCTTT. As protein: CASSLQGKTEAFF.

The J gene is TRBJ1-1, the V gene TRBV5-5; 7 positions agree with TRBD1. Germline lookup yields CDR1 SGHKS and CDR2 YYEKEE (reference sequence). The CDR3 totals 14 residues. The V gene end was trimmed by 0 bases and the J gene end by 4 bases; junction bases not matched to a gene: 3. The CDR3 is CASSLAGQSTEAFF. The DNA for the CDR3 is TGTGCCAGCAGCTTGGCGGGACAGAGCACTGAAGCTTTCTTT. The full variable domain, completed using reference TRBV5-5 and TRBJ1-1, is DAGVTQSPTHLIKTRGQQVTLRCSPISGHKSVSWYQQVLGQGPQFIFQYYEKEERGRGNFPDRFSARQFPNYSSELNVNALLLGDSALYLCASSLAGQSTEAFFGQGTRLTVV.

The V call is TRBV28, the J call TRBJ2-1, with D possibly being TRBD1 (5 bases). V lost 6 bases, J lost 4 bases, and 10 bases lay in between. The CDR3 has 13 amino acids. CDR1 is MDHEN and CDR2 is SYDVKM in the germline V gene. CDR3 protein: CASRKTAYNEQFF. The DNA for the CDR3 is TGTGCCAGCAGAAAGACAGCTTACAATGAGCAGTTCTTC.

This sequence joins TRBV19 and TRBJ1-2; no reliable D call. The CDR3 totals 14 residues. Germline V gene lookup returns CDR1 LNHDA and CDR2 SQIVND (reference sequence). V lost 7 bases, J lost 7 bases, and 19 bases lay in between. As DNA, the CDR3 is TGTGCCAGTAAAGAGCAGTCGGGATCTGCTGGCTACACCTTC. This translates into CASKEQSGSAGYTF.

CDR3 protein: CASSPNSNSGNTIYF. DNA of the CDR3: TGTGCCAGCTCACCGAACTCAAACTCTGGAAACACCATATATTTT. The V call is TRBV18, the J call TRBJ1-3; no firm D call. V was cut by 3 bases and J by 0 bases, with 9 bases left in between. This CDR3 is built from 15 residues. The germline CDR1 and CDR2 sequences are KGHSH and LQKENI. The variable domain in full, completed from reference TRBV18 and TRBJ1-3, reads NAGVMQNPRHLVRRRGQEARLRCSPMKGHSHVYWYRQLPEEGLKFMVYLQKENIIDESGMPKERFSAEFPKEGPSILRIQQVVRGDSAAYFCASSPNSNSGNTIYFGEGSWLTVV.

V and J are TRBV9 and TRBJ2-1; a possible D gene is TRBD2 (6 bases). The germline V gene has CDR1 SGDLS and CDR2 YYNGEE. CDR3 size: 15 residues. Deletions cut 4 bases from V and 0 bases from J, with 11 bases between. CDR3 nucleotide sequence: TGTGCCAGCAGCCCGGGAGCAGGCTCCTACAATGAGCAGTTCTTC. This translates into CASSPGAGSYNEQFF.

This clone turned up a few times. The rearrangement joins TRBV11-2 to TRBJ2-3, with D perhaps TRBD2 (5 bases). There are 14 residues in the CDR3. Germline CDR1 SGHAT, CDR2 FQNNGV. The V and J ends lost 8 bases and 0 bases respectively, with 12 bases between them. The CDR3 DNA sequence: TGTGCCAGCTCAGGACTTACTAGCACAGATACGCAGTATTTT. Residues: CASSGLTSTDTQYF.

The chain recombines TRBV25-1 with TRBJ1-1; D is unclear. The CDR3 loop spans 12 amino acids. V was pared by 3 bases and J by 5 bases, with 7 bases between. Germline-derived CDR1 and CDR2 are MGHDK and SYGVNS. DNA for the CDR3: TGTGCCAGCAGTGACCCTAGGACTGAAGCTTTCTTT. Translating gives CASSDPRTEAFF.

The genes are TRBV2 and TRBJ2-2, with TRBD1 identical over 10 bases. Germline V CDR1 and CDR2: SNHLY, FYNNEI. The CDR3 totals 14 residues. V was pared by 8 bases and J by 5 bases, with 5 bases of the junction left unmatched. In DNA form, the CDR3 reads TGTGCCAGCCGCGAGGGACAGGGGACCGGGGAGCTGTTTTTT. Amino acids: CASREGQGTGELFF.

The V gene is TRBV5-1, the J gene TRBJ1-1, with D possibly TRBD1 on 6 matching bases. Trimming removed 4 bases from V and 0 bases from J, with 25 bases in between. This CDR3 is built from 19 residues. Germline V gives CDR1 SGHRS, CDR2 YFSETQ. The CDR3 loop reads CASSRLAGGGMMMNTEAFF. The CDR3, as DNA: TGCGCCAGCAGCCGATTAGCGGGGGGCGGGATGATGATGAACACTGAAGCTTTCTTT. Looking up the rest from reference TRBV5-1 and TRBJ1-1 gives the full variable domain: KAGVTQTPRYLIKTRGQQVTLSCSPISGHRSVSWYQQTPGQGLQFLFEYFSETQRNKGNFPGRFSGRQFSNSRSEMNVSTLELGDSALYLCASSRLAGGGMMMNTEAFFGQGTRLTVV.

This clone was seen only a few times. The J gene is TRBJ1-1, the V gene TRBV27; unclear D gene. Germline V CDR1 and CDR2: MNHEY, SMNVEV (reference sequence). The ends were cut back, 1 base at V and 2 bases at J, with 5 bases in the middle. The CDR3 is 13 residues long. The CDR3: CASSLYPNTEAFF. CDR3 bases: TGTGCCAGCAGTTTATATCCAAACACTGAAGCTTTCTTT.

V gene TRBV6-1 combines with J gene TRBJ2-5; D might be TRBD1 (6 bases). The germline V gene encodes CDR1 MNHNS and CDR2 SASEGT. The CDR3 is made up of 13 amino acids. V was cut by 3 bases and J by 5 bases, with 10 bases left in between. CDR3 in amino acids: CASSELRGETQYF. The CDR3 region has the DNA TGTGCCAGCAGTGAGCTTAGGGGGGAGACCCAGTACTTC.

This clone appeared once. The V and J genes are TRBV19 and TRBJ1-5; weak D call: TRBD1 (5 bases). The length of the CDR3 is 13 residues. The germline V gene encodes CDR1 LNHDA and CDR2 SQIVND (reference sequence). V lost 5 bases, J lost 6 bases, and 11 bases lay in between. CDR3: CASSASDIQPQHF. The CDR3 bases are TGTGCCAGTAGTGCGTCGGACATTCAGCCCCAGCATTTT. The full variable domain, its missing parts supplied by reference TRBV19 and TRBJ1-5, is DGGITQSPKYLFRKEGQNVTLSCEQNLNHDAMYWYRQDPGQGLRLIYYSQIVNDFQKGDIAEGYSVSREKKESFPLTVTSAQKNPTAFYLCASSASDIQPQHFGDGTRLSIL.

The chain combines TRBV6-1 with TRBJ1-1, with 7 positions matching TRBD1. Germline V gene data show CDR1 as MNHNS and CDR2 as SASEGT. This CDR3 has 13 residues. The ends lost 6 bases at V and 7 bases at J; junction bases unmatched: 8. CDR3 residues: CASRKGGEVEAFF. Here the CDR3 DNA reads TGTGCCAGCAGAAAAGGGGGCGAGGTTGAAGCTTTCTTT.

CDR3 coding DNA: TGTGCCAGCAGCTCTTTGACAGGGGGAGGGACTGAAGCTTTCTTT. Its protein product is CASSSLTGGGTEAFF. The gene calls are TRBV5-5 and TRBJ1-1; TRBD1 matches at 9 bases. Trimming removed 3 bases from V and 5 bases from J; junction bases left unmatched: 8. Germline-derived CDR1 and CDR2 are SGHKS and YYEKEE (reference sequence). The CDR3 sequence is 15 residues long. Together with reference TRBV5-5 and TRBJ1-1, the CDR3 gives the full variable domain: DAGVTQSPTHLIKTRGQQVTLRCSPISGHKSVSWYQQVLGQGPQFIFQYYEKEERGRGNFPDRFSARQFPNYSSELNVNALLLGDSALYLCASSSLTGGGTEAFFGQGTRLTVV.

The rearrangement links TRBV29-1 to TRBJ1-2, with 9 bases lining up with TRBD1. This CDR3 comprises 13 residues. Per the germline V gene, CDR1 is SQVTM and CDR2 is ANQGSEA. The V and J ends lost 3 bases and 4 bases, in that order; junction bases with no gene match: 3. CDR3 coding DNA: TGCAGCGTTGAGGTGACAGGGGGCTATGGCTACACCTTC. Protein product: CSVEVTGGYGYTF. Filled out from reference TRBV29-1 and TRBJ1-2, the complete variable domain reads SAVISQKPSRDICQRGTSLTIQCQVDSQVTMMFWYRQQPGQSLTLIATANQGSEATYESGFVIDKFPISRPNLTFSTLTVSNMSPEDSSIYLCSVEVTGGYGYTFGSGTRLTVV.

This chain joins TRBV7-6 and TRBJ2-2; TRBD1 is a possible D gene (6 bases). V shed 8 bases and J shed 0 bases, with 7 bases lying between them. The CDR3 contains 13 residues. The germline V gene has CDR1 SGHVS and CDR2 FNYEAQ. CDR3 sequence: CASQGTNTGELFF. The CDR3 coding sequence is TGTGCCAGCCAGGGGACGAACACCGGGGAGCTGTTTTTT.

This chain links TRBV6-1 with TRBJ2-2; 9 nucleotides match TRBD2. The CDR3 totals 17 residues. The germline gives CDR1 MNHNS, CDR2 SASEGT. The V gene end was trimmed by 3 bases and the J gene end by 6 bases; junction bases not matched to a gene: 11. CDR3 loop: CASSDLLAGKGAGELFF. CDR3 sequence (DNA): TGTGCCAGCAGTGACCTTCTAGCGGGGAAGGGGGCCGGGGAGCTGTTTTTT.

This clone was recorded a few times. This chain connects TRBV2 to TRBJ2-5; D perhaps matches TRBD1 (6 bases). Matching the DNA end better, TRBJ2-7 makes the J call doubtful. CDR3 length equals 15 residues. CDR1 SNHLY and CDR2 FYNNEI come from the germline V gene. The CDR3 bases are TGTGCCAGCAGGGGCCAGTGGACAGTTATCAACGAGCAGTACTTC. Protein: CASRGQWTVINEQYF.

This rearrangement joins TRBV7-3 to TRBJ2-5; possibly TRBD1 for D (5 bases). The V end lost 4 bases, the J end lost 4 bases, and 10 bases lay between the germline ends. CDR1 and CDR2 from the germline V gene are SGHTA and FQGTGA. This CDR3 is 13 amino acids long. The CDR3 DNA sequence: TGTGCCAGCAGCTCCCAGGGCGGAGAGACCCAGTACTTC. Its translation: CASSSQGGETQYF. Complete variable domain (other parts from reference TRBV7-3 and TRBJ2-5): GAGVSQTPSNKVTEKGKYVELRCDPISGHTALYWYRQSLGQGPEFLIYFQGTGAADDSGLPNDRFFAVRPEGSVSTLKIQRTERGDSAVYLCASSSQGGETQYFGPGTRLLVL.

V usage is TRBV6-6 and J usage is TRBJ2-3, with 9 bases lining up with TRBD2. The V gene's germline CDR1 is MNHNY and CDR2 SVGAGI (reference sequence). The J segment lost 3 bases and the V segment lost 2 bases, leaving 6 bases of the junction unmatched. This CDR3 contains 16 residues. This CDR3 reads CASSYGGGAGTDTQYF. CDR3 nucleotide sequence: TGTGCCAGCAGTTACGGCGGGGGGGCCGGGACAGATACGCAGTATTTT.

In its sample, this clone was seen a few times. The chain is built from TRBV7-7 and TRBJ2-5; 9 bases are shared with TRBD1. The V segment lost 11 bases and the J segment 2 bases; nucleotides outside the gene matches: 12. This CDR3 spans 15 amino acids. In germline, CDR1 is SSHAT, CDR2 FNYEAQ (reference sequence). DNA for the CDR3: TGTGCCCCCAGTAGGGACAGGGCCGCTCAAGAGACCCAGTACTTC. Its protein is CAPSRDRAAQETQYF.